This T cell receptor (beta chain) is from a study of cytomegalovirus exposure and HLA in healthy donors (dated by TCRdb to the late 2010s). General notes on the study: A later analysis indicated that the 110 or so validation repertoires were generated on the platform also employed for the approximately 670 repertoires of the first cohort. The aim of the study was to test whether cataloging public T cell receptors could identify signatures of past pathogen exposure. In addition to the first cohort of 650 to 750 subjects, a separate validation cohort of under 150 different subjects was used. High-throughput TCR immunosequencing, statistical association of individual TCRs with disease status, and machine learning were combined to predict cytomegalovirus infection status. What the study reported, not specific to this receptor: Most TCR sequences were seen in very few donors, while some public TCRs were found in many individuals. The validation cohort had no HLA typing available for a later analysis, so co-occurrence within that cohort was assessed over all 130 or so repertoires. According to the authors, the approach could potentially be generalized to other disease states and immunological phenotypes. In vitro tests confirmed that three of the cytomegalovirus-associated TCR beta chains recognize cytomegalovirus antigens. Of the cluster scores, about 94% were above 0 in a later analysis, which found that TCRs clustered in the first cohort also tended to co-occur in the roughly 130 validation repertoires. Cytomegalovirus status was reported to be diagnosed by the classifier with high specificity and sensitivity in both the original and validation cohorts. A total of about 150 TCR beta chains were listed by the study as associated with cytomegalovirus.

The donors were included in the validation cohort of over a hundred subjects, a group kept apart from the roughly 700-subject first cohort. Receptors were amplified or captured by the immunoSEQ multiplex PCR assay. Per the source publication's procedure: To diagnose cytomegalovirus status from the catalog of TCR beta chain sequences, a statistical classification framework was built. TCRdb's version of the immuneACCESS table is confined to in-frame rearrangements and falls short of the full clone set. An unresolved V gene accounts for under half of the shortfall where checked; the remainder is of unknown origin. V and J calls plus clone size are reproduced from that table; the DNA served to infer D and trimming. For this sample there are 200,000 to 250,000 clones; roughly 87% appear just once. Of the sample, around 12% falls within the top ten clones. As concerns this clone: It has no known antigen specificity. Base-call qualities are not available, and no considerably larger clone is one nucleotide away.

The CDR3, from cysteine to phenylalanine, totals 16 residues. Left in the record is the CDR3 DNA by itself, 48 bases read in frame from the first base. The V and J ends are trimmed by 5 bases and 0 bases, leaving 14 bases between them. CDR1 MRHNA and CDR2 SNTAGT were looked up in the germline V gene. The receptor was derived from a man between 18 and 35 years old in good health and CMV-seropositive. The rearrangement combines TRBV6-4 with TRBJ2-1; the D segment could be TRBD1, given 5 matching bases. Sequenced input: PBMCs. The CDR3 amino acid sequence is: CASSPRQPHSYNEQFF. The DNA reads as follows: TGTGCCAGCAGTCCCCGACAGCCCCACTCCTACAATGAGCAGTTCTTC.